The 5 T cell receptor beta chains below all came from one sample that was sequenced in a study of radiation and T cells in renal cell carcinoma. Time point of the sample: blood 2 weeks post-SBRT. Treatment in this sample: 15 Gy SBRT to primary tumor, nephrectomy 4 weeks later. The data were produced by immunoSEQ multiplex PCR, yet TCRdb's version contains in-frame clones alone and is incomplete. The sample yields about 130,000 clones, more than 75% seen once. The sample was blood, taken from a patient whose treatment included radiotherapy and nephrectomy. These receptors were collected from a woman in her 70s with renal cell carcinoma.

The rearrangement uses TRBV19 and TRBJ2-3; TRBD1 aligns across 7 bases. This CDR3 is 14 amino acids long. V lost 7 bases to trimming and J lost 1 base; unmatched junction nucleotides: 5. CDR1 and CDR2 (germline): LNHDA, SQIVND (reference sequence). The CDR3 bases are TGTGCCAGTACGCGAGGGGGCCGCACAGATACGCAGTATTTT. This codes for CASTRGGRTDTQYF.

V usage is TRBV4-1 and J usage is TRBJ1-4, with 7 nucleotides matching TRBD1. The germline CDR1 and CDR2 sequences are MGHRA and YSYEKL. V was clipped by 3 bases and J by 2 bases; unmatched bases: 3. This CDR3 contains 15 residues. The CDR3 DNA sequence: TGCGCCAGCAGCCAGACAGGGTTGACTAATGAAAAACTGTTTTTT. Amino acids: CASSQTGLTNEKLFF.

The chain employs TRBV28 and TRBJ2-1; 11 bases align to TRBD2. The CDR3 consists of 15 residues. The germline V gene encodes CDR1 MDHEN and CDR2 SYDVKM. V lost 5 bases, J lost 7 bases, and 7 bases stayed unmatched. The CDR3 reads CASSGSGGARNEQFF. CDR3 DNA sequence: TGTGCCAGCAGTGGTAGCGGGGGGGCCCGGAATGAGCAGTTCTTC. Together with reference TRBV28 and TRBJ2-1, the CDR3 gives the full variable domain: DVKVTQSSRYLVKRTGEKVFLECVQDMDHENMFWYRQDPGLGLRLIYFSYDVKMKEKGDIPEGYSVSREKKERFSLILESASTNQTSMYLCASSGSGGARNEQFFGPGTRLTVL.

The rearrangement links TRBV9 to TRBJ1-6; D perhaps matches TRBD1 (5 bases). V was shortened by 3 bases and J by 13 bases, with 29 bases between the two germline ends. The CDR3 has 18 amino acids. The germline V gene encodes CDR1 SGDLS and CDR2 YYNGEE. The CDR3 DNA follows: TGTGCCAGCAGCGGAACGGGGTTCGGGGGGGACTTGTTTCCCCCCCTCCACTTT. Translating it yields CASSGTGFGGDLFPPLHF.

Written as DNA, the CDR3 is TGTGCCAGCAGTGGACCAAACCGGGGGGGCGGGCCAGATACGCAGTATTTT. Amino acids: CASSGPNRGGGPDTQYF. The chain recombines TRBV6-1 with TRBJ2-3, with TRBD2 identical over 8 bases. Per germline, CDR1 MNHNS and CDR2 SASEGT. With V trimmed by 4 bases and J by 4 bases, 13 bases remained unmatched. CDR3 length equals 17 residues.